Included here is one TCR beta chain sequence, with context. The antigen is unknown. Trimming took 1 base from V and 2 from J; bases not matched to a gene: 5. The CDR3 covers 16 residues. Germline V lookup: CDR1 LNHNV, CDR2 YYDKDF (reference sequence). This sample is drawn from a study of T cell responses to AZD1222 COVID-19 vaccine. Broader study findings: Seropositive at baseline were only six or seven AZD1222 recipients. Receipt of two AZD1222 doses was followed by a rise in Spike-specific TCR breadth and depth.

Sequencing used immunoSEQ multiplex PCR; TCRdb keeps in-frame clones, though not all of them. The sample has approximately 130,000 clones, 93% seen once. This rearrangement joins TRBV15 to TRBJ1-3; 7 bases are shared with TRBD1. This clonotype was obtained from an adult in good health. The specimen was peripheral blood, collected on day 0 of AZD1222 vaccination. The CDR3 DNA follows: TGTGCCACCAGCAGAGGGGACAGATCGGCTGGAAACACCATATATTTT. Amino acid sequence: CATSRGDRSAGNTIYF.